The 32 T cell receptor beta chains presented below share a single source sample, sequenced in a study of blood T cells in healthy people across ages. A sample-barcoded 5' primer and a J-beta primer mix were used in a second PCR of about 6 to 11 cycles. TCRdb itself ran the 5' RACE reads through MiXCR, one entry per CDR3 protein. The table has about 780,000 distinct CDR3 sequences, 35% to 60% seen once. What was sequenced was blood. The receptors derive from a man at least 80 years old in good health.

The chain links TRBV29-1 to TRBJ2-1; weak D call: TRBD1 (6 bases). Trimming left V 4 bases short and J 3 bases short, with 16 bases between. The germline V gene encodes CDR1 SQVTM and CDR2 ANQGSEA. This CDR3 contains 15 residues. The CDR3, as DNA: TGCAGCGTTGTCGGCAGGGGTGATTTCTACAATGAGCAGTTCTTC. As protein: CSVVGRGDFYNEQFF.

This clonotype was recorded at least ten times. CDR3 in DNA: TGCAGTGCTAGAGGTTTTCGGGGAGACAATGAGCAGTTCTTC. Its protein is CSARGFRGDNEQFF. The genes are TRBV20-1 and TRBJ2-1, with D perhaps matching TRBD2 (5 bases). Germline V gives CDR1 DFQATT, CDR2 SNEGSKA (reference sequence). The V end lost 1 base, the J end lost 5 bases, and 12 bases lay between the germline ends. CDR3 size: 14 residues.

CDR3 nucleotide sequence: TGTGCCAGCAGCGTGACAGGGAGCTCTGGAAACACCATATATTTT. Its protein product is CASSVTGSSGNTIYF. The chain recombines TRBV9 with TRBJ1-3; 7 nucleotides line up with TRBD1. The CDR3 loop spans 15 amino acids. CDR1 and CDR2 (germline): SGDLS, YYNGEE. V shed 2 bases, J shed 0 bases, and the junction held 2 bases outside the gene matches.

The rearrangement joins TRBV29-1 to TRBJ2-2; D unclear. CDR1 is SQVTM, CDR2 ANQGSEA, per germline. This CDR3 has 14 amino acids. V gave up 1 base and J gave up 5 bases, with 11 bases separating them. The CDR3 nucleotides are TGCAGCGTTGAAGGGCGGTTGGGGACCGGGGAGCTGTTTTTT. Translation: CSVEGRLGTGELFF.

In the case of this clonotype: This sequence may be a read error, since a much larger clone differs from it by one base. The rearrangement links TRBV20-1 to TRBJ2-5, with 7 bases identical to TRBD2. This CDR3 region has 13 residues. V dropped 0 bases and J dropped 5; count of bases not matched to a gene: 3. Germline CDR1 reads DFQATT; CDR2 reads SNEGSKA (reference sequence). CDR3 sequence reads: CSAREWREETQYF. The CDR3 DNA reads as TGCAGTGCTAGAGAGTGGCGGGAGGAGACCCAGTACTTC.

The J gene is TRBJ2-5, the V gene TRBV7-2; D remains ambiguous. The CDR3 has 14 residues. Trimming took off 5 bases at V and 4 bases at J, with 14 bases between the two ends. Looked up from germline, CDR1 is SGHTA and CDR2 is FQGNSA. As DNA, the CDR3 is TGTGCCAGCAGCCCAAGTGGTGCTGGAGAGACCCAGTACTTC. Translating gives CASSPSGAGETQYF.

The J gene is TRBJ2-6, the V gene TRBV7-6, with D unresolved. Trimming removed 2 bases at V and 1 base at J, with 6 bases between. This CDR3 spans 15 amino acids. CDR1 and CDR2 from the germline V gene are SGHVS and FNYEAQ. CDR3: CASSLKHSGANVLTF. CDR3 coding DNA: TGTGCCAGCAGCTTAAAACATTCTGGGGCCAACGTCCTGACTTTC.

J is TRBJ2-5 and V is TRBV7-2; D gene uncertain. The V gene lost 5 bases and the J gene lost 11 bases, with 12 bases spanning the gap. CDR3 size: 11 residues. The germline gives CDR1 SGHTA, CDR2 FQGNSA. The CDR3 is CASSASHEQYF. In nucleotides, the CDR3 is TGTGCCAGCAGCGCAAGCCATGAGCAGTACTTC.

This chain links TRBV6-5 with TRBJ2-5, with 8 bases that match TRBD1. The germline CDR1 and CDR2 sequences are MNHEY and SVGAGI. This CDR3 contains 14 residues. The V gene end was trimmed by 5 bases and the J gene end by 4 bases; junction bases not matched to a gene: 6. The CDR3 loop reads CASSDRDRGETQYF. The DNA for the CDR3 is TGTGCCAGCAGTGACCGCGACAGGGGAGAGACCCAGTACTTC.

This rearrangement joins TRBV5-1 to TRBJ1-6, with a tentative D call TRBD1 (5 bases). CDR3 length: 14 residues. Trimming pared 0 bases from V and 13 bases from J, leaving 14 bases between. Germline values: CDR1 SGHRS, CDR2 YFSETQ. CDR3 sequence (DNA): TGCGCCAGCAGCTTGGATGCAGGGTCTGGGCCCCTCCACTTT. Its protein is CASSLDAGSGPLHF.

This chain uses TRBV15 with TRBJ2-5, with 9 bases lining up with TRBD1. Trimming took 3 bases from V and 1 from J; bases not matched to a gene: 3. Looked up from germline, CDR1 is LNHNV and CDR2 is YYDKDF (reference sequence). The CDR3 is 15 residues long. In DNA form, the CDR3 reads TGTGCCACCAGCAGGAGGGGACAGGGCCAAGAGACCCAGTACTTC. Amino acids: CATSRRGQGQETQYF.

The chain has TRBV5-6 and TRBJ2-1; 9 bases match TRBD1. After removal of 3 bases from V and 2 bases from J, the junction contained 6 bases not matched to a gene. The CDR3 has 16 amino acids. The V gene's germline CDR1 is SGHDT and CDR2 YYEEEE. CDR3 sequence (DNA): TGTGCCAGCAGCTCCTTTCGACAGGGGGCCTACAATGAGCAGTTCTTC. Its translation is CASSSFRQGAYNEQFF.

In its sample, this clonotype was seen a few times. The V and J genes are TRBV5-1 and TRBJ1-1; D not resolved. The CDR3 covers 14 residues. V shed 4 bases and J shed 1 base, with 11 bases lying between them. Looked up from germline, CDR1 is SGHRS and CDR2 is YFSETQ. This CDR3 reads CASSPDPGNTEAFF. DNA of the CDR3: TGCGCCAGCAGCCCGGACCCCGGGAACACTGAAGCTTTCTTT.

The chain combines TRBV2 with TRBJ2-1; perhaps TRBD2 as D (6 bases). CDR3 length equals 15 residues. Germline V CDR1 and CDR2: SNHLY, FYNNEI. Trimming cost V 9 bases and J 1 base, with 16 bases left between them. CDR3 sequence: CARTLAEVSYNEQFF. The CDR3 DNA follows: TGTGCCAGAACATTAGCGGAAGTATCCTACAATGAGCAGTTCTTC. Using reference TRBV2 and TRBJ2-1 for the parts outside the CDR3, the full variable domain is EPEVTQTPSHQVTQMGQEVILRCVPISNHLYFYWYRQILGQKVEFLVSFYNNEISEKSEIFDDQFSVERPDGSNFTLKIRSTKLEDSAMYFCARTLAEVSYNEQFFGPGTRLTVL.

This sequence joins TRBV29-1 and TRBJ2-1, with 7 nucleotides matching TRBD1. V was pared by 4 bases and J by 4 bases, with 10 bases of the junction left unmatched. Germline CDR1 SQVTM, CDR2 ANQGSEA. The CDR3 is 15 residues long. DNA for the CDR3: TGCAGCGTTGCTCAAGGGGGCGGTTTTTACAATGAGCAGTTCTTC. Translated: CSVAQGGGFYNEQFF.

This clonotype was recorded at least ten times. The chain carries TRBV10-3 and TRBJ2-3; D call uncertain. The CDR3 consists of 15 residues. In germline, CDR1 is ENHRY, CDR2 SYGVKD. V shed 5 bases and J shed 1 base, with 13 bases lying between them. Here the CDR3 DNA reads TGTGCCATCAGTCAGACCCGTGAGGGCACAGATACGCAGTATTTT. This translates into CAISQTREGTDTQYF.

There are a few counts of this clonotype. The V and J genes are TRBV12-3 or TRBV12-4 and TRBJ2-1; D remains unclear. The J call may be wrong; the DNA end is better matched by TRBJ2-7. CDR3 length: 14 residues. The CDR3 here is CASSPTSSYNEQYF. The CDR3 coding sequence is TGTGCCAGCAGTCCAACCAGCTCCTACAATGAGCAGTACTTC.

This clonotype was seen only a few times. CDR3 DNA sequence: TGTGCCAGCAGCTTGCCTCGGACGAGGAGCTCCTACGAGCAGTACTTC. It encodes CASSLPRTRSSYEQYF. This sequence joins TRBV5-6 and TRBJ2-7; D ambiguous. Per the germline V gene, CDR1 is SGHDT and CDR2 is YYEEEE. The V gene lost 1 base and the J gene lost 0 bases, with 14 bases spanning the gap. The CDR3 loop spans 16 amino acids.

This clonotype has just one count. The chain couples TRBV5-1 to TRBJ2-7; 11 nucleotides agree with TRBD2. Trimming at V came to 4 bases and at J to 0 bases, leaving 3 bases not matched to a gene. Germline V gene lookup returns CDR1 SGHRS and CDR2 YFSETQ. CDR3 size: 15 residues. The CDR3 DNA sequence: TGCGCCAGCAGCATGGGGACTAGCGGCTCCTACGAGCAGTACTTC. Encoded protein: CASSMGTSGSYEQYF.

On this clonotype: The junction departs from the called germline gene at one end, perhaps through a read error. The CDR3 region has the DNA TGTGCCAGCAGTTTAACGGGCGAGGGCAATCAGCCCCGGCATTTT. Protein: CASSLTGEGNQPRHF. The chain has TRBV12-3 or TRBV12-4 and TRBJ1-5; unclear D gene. CDR3 size: 15 residues.

The J gene is TRBJ1-2, the V gene TRBV28; D unresolved. The V and J ends lost 10 bases and 1 base respectively, with 7 bases between them. Germline V gene sequence: CDR1 MDHEN, CDR2 SYDVKM. The CDR3 extends over 11 amino acids. The CDR3 loop is CANGGNYGYTF. CDR3 DNA sequence: TGTGCCAATGGAGGTAACTATGGCTACACCTTC.

The V gene is TRBV6-2 or TRBV6-3, the J gene TRBJ2-4, with 7 positions matching TRBD2. The J call may be faulty, since TRBJ2-7 better matches the DNA end. This CDR3 contains 15 residues. Germline CDR1 reads MNHEY; CDR2 reads SVGEGT. CDR3 region: CASSYQLAPASEQYF. Here the CDR3 DNA reads TGTGCCAGCAGTTACCAACTAGCGCCAGCCTCCGAGCAGTACTTC.

This clonotype has ten or more counts. The chain links TRBV7-2 to TRBJ2-3; a possible D gene is TRBD2 (5 bases). This CDR3 comprises 17 residues. Germline V CDR1 and CDR2: SGHTA, FQGNSA. The V gene lost 0 bases and the J gene lost 0 bases, with 13 bases spanning the gap. CDR3 nucleotides: TGTGCCAGCAGCTTAGCGAGGGCAGGATCTAGCACAGATACGCAGTATTTT. Protein sequence: CASSLARAGSSTDTQYF.

This clonotype was counted between two and nine times. V and J are TRBV6-2 or TRBV6-3 and TRBJ2-3, with D possibly matching TRBD1 (5 bases). This CDR3 is 14 amino acids long. Trimming shortened V by 6 bases and J by 2 bases, and 12 bases separated the two germline ends. Germline V lookup: CDR1 MNHEY, CDR2 SVGEGT. CDR3 amino acids: CASRDTTPTDTQYF. The CDR3 nucleotides are TGTGCCAGCAGGGACACTACTCCCACAGATACGCAGTATTTT.

This clonotype was counted many times. This chain uses TRBV20-1 with TRBJ1-1; tentative D call: TRBD1 (6 bases). Trimming left V 2 bases short and J 0 bases short, with 7 bases between. Germline V gene lookup returns CDR1 DFQATT and CDR2 SNEGSKA (reference sequence). CDR3 size: 13 residues. The CDR3 is CSARTGMNTEAFF. The CDR3 region has the DNA TGCAGTGCTAGAACAGGGATGAACACTGAAGCTTTCTTT.

This clonotype was seen at least ten times. This chain links TRBV11-2 with TRBJ2-3; a weak D match, TRBD2 (6 bases). The germline gives CDR1 SGHAT, CDR2 FQNNGV. V gave up 2 bases and J gave up 4 bases, with 16 bases separating them. CDR3 length: 16 amino acids. CDR3 in DNA: TGTGCCAGCAGCTTAAATTCTGCGGGATGGTCAGATACGCAGTATTTT. It translates to CASSLNSAGWSDTQYF.

The CDR3 reads CASGGQGNNSPLHF. CDR3 nucleotides: TGTGCCAGCGGCGGACAGGGGAATAATTCACCCCTCCACTTT. The chain is built from TRBV6-5 and TRBJ1-6, with 9 bases that match TRBD1. The CDR3 extends over 14 amino acids. The trim removed 8 bases at V and 5 bases at J, leaving 4 bases unmatched. The germline V gene has CDR1 MNHEY and CDR2 SVGAGI.

This clonotype has a single count. V and J are TRBV6-5 and TRBJ2-4; no firm D call. The CDR3 spans 12 residues. Germline CDR1 and CDR2: MNHEY and SVGAGI. V was pared by 11 bases and J by 2 bases, with 10 bases between. The CDR3: CAAGPPKNIQYF. CDR3 coding DNA: TGTGCCGCAGGTCCCCCCAAAAACATTCAGTACTTC.

The chain recombines TRBV7-2 with TRBJ1-3; no definite D call. From germline, CDR1 is SGHTA and CDR2 FQGNSA. The germline V and J ends were trimmed by 5 bases and 3 bases, with 14 bases remaining between them. This CDR3 comprises 15 residues. CDR3 sequence reads: CASSPRGTLGNTIYF. As DNA, the CDR3 is TGTGCCAGCAGCCCCCGAGGAACCCTTGGAAACACCATATATTTT. Together with reference TRBV7-2 and TRBJ1-3, the CDR3 gives the full variable domain: GAGVSQSPSNKVTEKGKDVELRCDPISGHTALYWYRQSLGQGLEFLIYFQGNSAPDKSGLPSDRFSAERTGGSVSTLTIQRTQQEDSAVYLCASSPRGTLGNTIYFGEGSWLTVV.

Ten or more counts support this clonotype. This chain connects TRBV29-1 to TRBJ2-5, with 9 bases matching TRBD2. Germline V gives CDR1 SQVTM, CDR2 ANQGSEA. This CDR3 contains 14 residues. Trimming cost V 1 base and J 4 bases; bases outside gene matches: 4. CDR3 DNA: TGCAGCGTTGAAGTGGGCGGGGGGGGAGAGACCCAGTACTTC. This gives the protein CSVEVGGGGETQYF.

The rearrangement links TRBV4-1 to TRBJ2-2; D possibly corresponds to TRBD1 (6 bases). The CDR3 runs to 15 residues. Germline loops: CDR1 MGHRA, CDR2 YSYEKL. Trimming shortened V by 2 bases and J by 4 bases, and 11 bases separated the two germline ends. The CDR3 sequence is CASSQPGRGTGELFF. As DNA, the CDR3 is TGCGCCAGCAGCCAACCCGGCAGGGGCACCGGGGAGCTGTTTTTT.

J is TRBJ2-1 and V is TRBV5-1, with 9 bases fitting TRBD1. The CDR3 is 16 amino acids. The V gene end was trimmed by 4 bases and the J gene end by 0 bases; junction bases not matched to a gene: 5. The V gene's germline CDR1 is SGHRS and CDR2 YFSETQ. The CDR3 DNA follows: TGCGCCAGCAGCGTCCGGGGACAGGGCTCCTACAATGAGCAGTTCTTC. This translates into CASSVRGQGSYNEQFF.